This T cell receptor beta chain appears in the sequencing data of a study of cytomegalovirus exposure and HLA in healthy donors. PCR primers comprised 60 Vbeta and 13 Jbeta primers. Repertoires were generated with immunoSEQ multiplex PCR, while TCRdb's copy carries only in-frame clones and drops some. The sample holds nearly 110,000 clones, roughly four fifths seen once. What was sequenced was PBMCs. This sequence originates from a man aged 55-75 years in good health and CMV-seronegative.

The CDR3 DNA reads as TGTGCCAGCAGTGCAATTCACATGAACACTGAAGCTTTCTTT. This codes for CASSAIHMNTEAFF. The chain employs TRBV2 and TRBJ1-1; unclear D gene. Germline V lookup: CDR1 SNHLY, CDR2 FYNNEI. V was clipped by 4 bases and J by 0 bases, with 9 bases between them. The length of the CDR3 is 14 residues.